This T cell receptor beta chain was identified in a study of blood T cells in healthy people across ages. CDR3 length: 12 amino acids. V dropped 8 bases and J dropped 3 bases, with 10 bases sitting between them. CDR1 MNHEY and CDR2 SVGAGI come from the germline V gene. Primed by a sample-barcoded 5' primer and a J-beta primer mix, a second PCR proceeded for roughly 7 to 12 cycles. A template-switch adaptor containing 12 random nucleotides labeled each cDNA molecule. TCRdb recomputed calls from the 5' RACE reads with MiXCR, one row per CDR3 protein. Among 1,500,000 or so distinct CDR3 sequences listed, approximately 43% were seen once.

The V gene is TRBV6-5, the J gene TRBJ1-1; D is unresolved. The TCR comes from a woman aged 18-35 years in good health. Sequencing used blood. CDR3 sequence (DNA): TGTGCCAGCGGCCAGGCGCACACTGAAGCTTTCTTT. This gives the protein CASGQAHTEAFF.